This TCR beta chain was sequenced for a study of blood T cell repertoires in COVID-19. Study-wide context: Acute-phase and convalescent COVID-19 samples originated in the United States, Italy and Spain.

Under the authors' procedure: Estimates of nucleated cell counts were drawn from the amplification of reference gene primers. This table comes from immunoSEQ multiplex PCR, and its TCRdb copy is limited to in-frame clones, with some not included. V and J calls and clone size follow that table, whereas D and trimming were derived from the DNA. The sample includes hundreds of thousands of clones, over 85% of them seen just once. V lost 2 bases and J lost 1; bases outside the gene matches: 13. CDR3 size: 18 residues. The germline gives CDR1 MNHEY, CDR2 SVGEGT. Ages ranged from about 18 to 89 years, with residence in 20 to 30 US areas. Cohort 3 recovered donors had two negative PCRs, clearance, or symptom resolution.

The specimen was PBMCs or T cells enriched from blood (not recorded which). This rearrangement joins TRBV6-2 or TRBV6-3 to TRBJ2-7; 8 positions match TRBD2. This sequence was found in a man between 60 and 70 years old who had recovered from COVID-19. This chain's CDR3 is CASSYGTTSGTLSYEQYF. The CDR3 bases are TGTGCCAGCAGTTACGGAACAACTAGCGGAACCCTTTCCTACGAGCAGTACTTC.